The 14 T cell receptor beta chains below come from one sample, sequenced in a study of T cell changes during pregnancy in multiple sclerosis. Here immunoSEQ multiplex PCR was the method, and the copy in TCRdb shows in-frame clones only, minus some. The sample shows 60,000 to 75,000 clones, roughly 93% of them seen only once. Sequenced material: peripheral blood, taken in the third trimester of pregnancy. The source is a female donor with multiple sclerosis, enrolled in a pregnancy study.

The chain uses TRBV4-2 and TRBJ2-1; TRBD2 agrees at 7 bases. The length of the CDR3 is 16 residues. Germline V lookup: CDR1 LGHNA, CDR2 YNFKEQ. The junction had 4 bases not matched to a gene; V was cut back by 1 base and J by 1 base. The CDR3 region is CASSQGEGRSYNEQFF. As DNA, the CDR3 is TGTGCCAGCAGCCAAGGGGAGGGCCGATCCTACAATGAGCAGTTCTTC.

This clone has a single count. DNA for the CDR3: TGTGCCAGTAGTACTGCAGACAGGGTAAGCTACGAGCAGTACTTC. Translation: CASSTADRVSYEQYF. The V call is TRBV19, the J call TRBJ2-7; 7 bases agree with TRBD1. Unmatched junction bases numbered 9, after V lost 4 bases and J lost 3 bases. The CDR3 is 15 amino acids. From germline, CDR1 is LNHDA and CDR2 SQIVND (reference sequence).

V usage is TRBV10-3 and J usage is TRBJ1-3, with a weak D call TRBD1 (6 bases). This CDR3 is 14 amino acids long. V dropped 11 bases and J dropped 0 bases, with 14 bases sitting between them. CDR1 and CDR2 (germline): ENHRY, SYGVKD. CDR3 sequence reads: CASLDRYSGNTIYF. The CDR3, as DNA: TGTGCCTCCCTTGACAGGTACTCTGGAAACACCATATATTTT.

This chain joins TRBV29-1 and TRBJ2-5; 12 bases fit TRBD2. CDR3 length equals 15 residues. V lost 7 bases and J lost 5; bases outside the gene matches: 11. Germline V gene sequence: CDR1 SQVTM, CDR2 ANQGSEA. The DNA of the CDR3 is TGCAGCGGGGGGCCCACTAGCGGGGGGCGGGAGACCCAGTACTTC. It codes for CSGGPTSGGRETQYF.

The chain employs TRBV19 and TRBJ1-1, with TRBD1 matching 7 bases. The V gene's germline CDR1 is LNHDA and CDR2 SQIVND (reference sequence). The CDR3 runs to 13 residues. Trimming removed 6 bases from V and 4 bases from J; junction bases left unmatched: 5. The CDR3 is CASRDYRGTEAFF. CDR3 coding DNA: TGTGCCAGTAGAGACTACAGGGGCACTGAAGCTTTCTTT.

The gene calls are TRBV27 and TRBJ2-3, with D possibly TRBD2 on 6 matching bases. The CDR3 consists of 15 residues. Germline loops: CDR1 MNHEY, CDR2 SMNVEV (reference sequence). V dropped 6 bases and J dropped 0 bases, with 13 bases sitting between them. CDR3 sequence reads: CASSSWGVSTDTQYF. DNA of the CDR3: TGTGCCAGCAGCTCTTGGGGGGTAAGCACAGATACGCAGTATTTT.

V and J are TRBV7-3 and TRBJ1-1; tentative D call: TRBD1 (5 bases). V shed 1 base and J shed 8 bases, with 11 bases lying between them. Germline loops: CDR1 SGHTA, CDR2 FQGTGA. This CDR3 has 13 amino acids. The CDR3 region has the DNA TGTGCCAGCAGCTTAAATCCAGGGCGGGAAGCTTTCTTT. Translation: CASSLNPGREAFF.

This clone was observed once. J is TRBJ2-3 and V is TRBV9; 7 nucleotides agree with TRBD2. V gave up 0 bases and J gave up 4 bases; unmatched junction bases: 8. CDR3 length: 16 residues. Germline V lookup: CDR1 SGDLS, CDR2 YYNGEE. CDR3 sequence (DNA): TGTGCCAGCAGCGTAGAGGTTTCGGGGAGGGCAGATACGCAGTATTTT. Translation: CASSVEVSGRADTQYF.

The V gene is TRBV11-2, the J gene TRBJ1-1; 10 positions match TRBD1. Germline V CDR1 and CDR2: SGHAT, FQNNGV. The CDR3 is 16 residues long. V was clipped by 4 bases and J by 5 bases; unmatched bases: 10. CDR3 region: CASSSKPGTGETEAFF. The DNA of the CDR3 is TGTGCCAGCAGCTCCAAGCCCGGGACAGGGGAAACTGAAGCTTTCTTT.

The rearrangement links TRBV2 to TRBJ2-2; D gene ambiguous. Germline V gene data show CDR1 as SNHLY and CDR2 as FYNNEI. Trimming removed 7 bases from V and 0 bases from J, with 12 bases in between. The CDR3 is made up of 15 amino acids. The CDR3 DNA follows: TGTGCCAGCATATTCGACAACGCGAACACCGGGGAGCTGTTTTTT. It specifies CASIFDNANTGELFF. Using reference TRBV2 and TRBJ2-2 for the parts outside the CDR3, the full variable domain is EPEVTQTPSHQVTQMGQEVILRCVPISNHLYFYWYRQILGQKVEFLVSFYNNEISEKSEIFDDQFSVERPDGSNFTLKIRSTKLEDSAMYFCASIFDNANTGELFFGEGSRLTVL.

This chain connects TRBV18 to TRBJ1-1; maybe TRBD1 (6 bases). V was shortened by 4 bases and J by 3 bases, with 24 bases between the two germline ends. The CDR3 has 18 residues. The germline gives CDR1 KGHSH, CDR2 LQKENI. The CDR3 sequence is CASSLNRVVWSSDTEAFF. Here the CDR3 DNA reads TGTGCCAGCTCACTAAACAGGGTCGTCTGGTCGTCAGACACTGAAGCTTTCTTT.

The genes are TRBV23-1 and TRBJ2-3, with TRBD2 matching over 10 bases. TRBV23-1 is designated an ORF whose function remains uncertain. CDR3 length: 17 residues. The junction had 9 bases not matched to a gene; V was cut back by 0 bases and J by 6 bases. The CDR3: CASSQSEAAGGTDTQYF. In nucleotides, the CDR3 is TGCGCCAGCAGTCAATCTGAGGCAGCGGGGGGGACCGATACGCAGTATTTT.

The chain is built from TRBV9 and TRBJ1-3; D is ambiguous. This CDR3 contains 16 residues. V dropped 0 bases and J dropped 3 bases, with 13 bases sitting between them. Germline CDR1 reads SGDLS; CDR2 reads YYNGEE. The CDR3 here is CASSVGSDSGGNTIYF. The CDR3 DNA reads TGTGCCAGCAGCGTAGGTTCAGACTCTGGTGGAAACACCATATATTTT.

The gene calls are TRBV7-2 and TRBJ2-1; D gene uncertain. In germline, CDR1 is SGHTA, CDR2 FQGNSA. This CDR3 contains 13 residues. V lost 2 bases and J lost 9, with 11 bases in between. The CDR3 reads CASSLNFRVEQFF. CDR3 nucleotide sequence: TGTGCCAGCAGCTTAAATTTTCGGGTTGAGCAGTTCTTC. Full variable domain (rest looked up from reference TRBV7-2 and TRBJ2-1): GAGVSQSPSNKVTEKGKDVELRCDPISGHTALYWYRQSLGQGLEFLIYFQGNSAPDKSGLPSDRFSAERTGGSVSTLTIQRTQQEDSAVYLCASSLNFRVEQFFGPGTRLTVL.